This passage covers 27 T cell receptor beta chains from one sample sequenced in a study of T-cell memory formation after mild COVID-19. From the 5' RACE reads, TCRdb called clonotypes with MiXCR, one entry per CDR3 protein. The sample carries hundreds of thousands of distinct CDR3 sequences, about 22% recorded once. Input material: PBMCs or a T cell subset sorted from them (not recorded which). These receptors originate from an adult woman who had mild COVID-19 (a few samples of this study predate the infection). Cell type and time point are not known.

This clonotype was found a few times. The chain employs TRBV10-3 and TRBJ2-7, with 7 bases matching TRBD1. CDR1 is ENHRY and CDR2 is SYGVKD in the germline V gene. This CDR3 spans 14 amino acids. Trimming removed 2 bases from V and 4 bases from J; junction bases left unmatched: 5. As DNA, the CDR3 is TGTGCCATCAGTGAGCAAACAGGGGTTTACGAGCAGTACTTC. Its protein product is CAISEQTGVYEQYF.

This clonotype was observed a single time. The chain uses TRBV12-3 or TRBV12-4 and TRBJ1-5, with D perhaps matching TRBD1 (6 bases). The V end was cut by 5 bases, the J end by 9 bases, with 20 bases between. The CDR3 loop spans 15 amino acids. In DNA, the CDR3 is TGTGCCAGCAGTCTCCACTTACAGGGCGTTGGGCCCCAGCATTTT. It codes for CASSLHLQGVGPQHF.

This clonotype was observed many times. The chain uses TRBV24-1 and TRBJ2-1; 8 nucleotides align to TRBD1. The CDR3 has 17 residues. The ends lost 1 base at V and 9 bases at J; junction bases unmatched: 13. Germline CDR1 and CDR2: KGHDR and SFDVKD. The CDR3 sequence is CATSDFPTDRGVGEQFF. Written as DNA, the CDR3 is TGTGCCACCAGTGATTTTCCGACTGACAGGGGAGTGGGTGAGCAGTTCTTC.

A few counts support this clonotype. The chain couples TRBV6-2 or TRBV6-3 to TRBJ2-7; 8 bases line up with TRBD1. Trimming cost V 6 bases and J 8 bases; bases outside gene matches: 6. CDR1 and CDR2 (germline): MNHEY, SVGEGT. CDR3 length: 12 residues. CDR3 protein: CASRLQGAKQYF. CDR3 coding DNA: TGTGCCAGCAGACTCCAGGGGGCAAAGCAGTACTTC.

The chain is built from TRBV20-1 and TRBJ1-2; 9 bases map to TRBD1. Per germline, CDR1 DFQATT and CDR2 SNEGSKA (reference sequence). With V trimmed by 3 bases and J by 4 bases, 6 bases remained unmatched. CDR3 length: 14 residues. In nucleotides, the CDR3 is TGCAGTGCTAGGCAAGGGACAGGGTTCTATGGCTACACCTTC. Residues: CSARQGTGFYGYTF.

The genes are TRBV20-1 and TRBJ2-7, with 7 bases identical to TRBD2. The junction had 9 bases not matched to a gene; V was cut back by 1 base and J by 0 bases. This CDR3 has 16 residues. The V gene's germline CDR1 is DFQATT and CDR2 SNEGSKA (reference sequence). The CDR3: CSARGPRRGSSYEQYF. The CDR3 bases are TGCAGTGCTAGAGGCCCCCGGCGGGGGAGCTCCTACGAGCAGTACTTC.

This chain uses TRBV5-1 with TRBJ2-5; TRBD2 matches 9 bases. Germline V gene lookup returns CDR1 SGHRS and CDR2 YFSETQ. The J segment lost 3 bases and the V segment lost 0 bases, leaving 6 bases of the junction unmatched. The CDR3 spans 16 residues. The CDR3 reads CASSLVVSGGEETQYF. The DNA for the CDR3 is TGCGCCAGCAGCTTGGTGGTTAGCGGGGGCGAAGAGACCCAGTACTTC.

V is TRBV20-1 and J is TRBJ2-2; TRBD1 matches at 9 bases. V gave up 6 bases and J gave up 6 bases; unmatched junction bases: 8. The germline V gene encodes CDR1 DFQATT and CDR2 SNEGSKA (reference sequence). The CDR3 totals 14 residues. The CDR3 DNA reads TGCAGTGCCGGAAGGGGACAGGGCGCCGGGGAGCTGTTTTTT. Its protein product is CSAGRGQGAGELFF.

This clonotype was recorded a few times. The rearrangement joins TRBV5-1 to TRBJ1-1, with a weak D call TRBD1 (5 bases). Germline V gene lookup returns CDR1 SGHRS and CDR2 YFSETQ. Trimming shortened V by 4 bases and J by 1 base, and 11 bases separated the two germline ends. The CDR3 has 14 residues. The DNA of the CDR3 is TGCGCCAGCAGCGGGGCCGGGGCGAACACTGAAGCTTTCTTT. The encoded protein is CASSGAGANTEAFF.

The rearrangement joins TRBV7-9 to TRBJ1-1; tentatively, D is TRBD1 (6 bases). Germline-derived CDR1 and CDR2 are SEHNR and FQNEAQ (reference sequence). The CDR3 consists of 16 residues. The ends were cut back, 1 base at V and 11 bases at J, with 23 bases in the middle. As DNA, the CDR3 is TGTGCCAGCAGCTTAGTATGGAGGGGGGCGGATCTAACGGCTTTCTTT. Protein sequence: CASSLVWRGADLTAFF.

This clonotype has more than one count but fewer than ten. The rearrangement uses TRBV7-9 and TRBJ1-1; D remains unclear. Germline V CDR1 and CDR2: SEHNR, FQNEAQ (reference sequence). This CDR3 has 13 amino acids. The V gene lost 5 bases and the J gene lost 1 base, with 8 bases spanning the gap. This CDR3 reads CASSQEGNTEAFF. The CDR3 DNA follows: TGTGCCAGCAGCCAAGAAGGGAACACTGAAGCTTTCTTT.

As concerns this clonotype: At one of its ends the junction is not consistent with the germline gene, which may arise from a read error. The chain employs TRBV27 and TRBJ1-1; 7 bases agree with TRBD1. The CDR3 contains 14 residues. Germline CDR1 is MNHEY and CDR2 is SMNVEV (reference sequence). The CDR3 sequence: CASSVQGPNTEAYF. The CDR3 DNA reads as TGTGCCAGCAGTGTACAGGGGCCGAACACTGAAGCTTACTTT.

This clonotype was seen a few times. The genes are TRBV11-3 and TRBJ2-1, with TRBD2 identical over 10 bases. This CDR3 region has 17 residues. Trimming at V came to 2 bases and at J to 8 bases, leaving 12 bases not matched to a gene. The germline gives CDR1 SGHNT, CDR2 YENEEA. CDR3 in amino acids: CASSLLSGRASADEQFF. CDR3 sequence (DNA): TGTGCCAGCAGCTTATTGAGCGGGAGGGCCAGCGCGGATGAGCAGTTCTTC.

This clonotype was counted between two and nine times. The chain employs TRBV24-1 and TRBJ2-1, with 9 nucleotides matching TRBD1. V was pared by 8 bases and J by 8 bases, with 12 bases of the junction left unmatched. CDR3 length: 15 amino acids. Germline CDR1 KGHDR, CDR2 SFDVKD. The CDR3 DNA follows: TGTGCCACCACATCCCGGGACAGGGCTCTCTATGAGCAGTTCTTC. Translated: CATTSRDRALYEQFF.

The chain links TRBV12-3 or TRBV12-4 to TRBJ1-2; D is unresolved. V lost 6 bases and J lost 0, with 8 bases in between. This CDR3 comprises 13 residues. The CDR3 nucleotides read TGTGCCAGCAGCGTCGGGGCTAACTATGGCTACACCTTC. It is translated as CASSVGANYGYTF.

The chain uses TRBV5-6 and TRBJ1-1, with a weak D call TRBD1 (5 bases). Germline assignment: CDR1 SGHDT and CDR2 YYEEEE. This CDR3 is 14 amino acids long. The V end was cut by 4 bases, the J end by 5 bases, with 15 bases between. As DNA, the CDR3 is TGTGCCAGCAGCCCGCGTACACGGGGGACTGAAGCTTTCTTT. Translation gives CASSPRTRGTEAFF. Full variable domain (outside the CDR3, taken from reference TRBV5-6 and TRBJ1-1): DAGVTQSPTHLIKTRGQQVTLRCSPKSGHDTVSWYQQALGQGPQFIFQYYEEEERQRGNFPDRFSGHQFPNYSSELNVNALLLGDSALYLCASSPRTRGTEAFFGQGTRLTVV.

This clonotype was detected a few times. The J gene is TRBJ1-3, the V gene TRBV29-1, with 7 nucleotides matching TRBD1. CDR1 is SQVTM and CDR2 is ANQGSEA in the germline V gene. This CDR3 is built from 13 residues. Germline trimming cut 5 bases from V and 5 bases from J; bases unmatched to any gene: 6. The CDR3 nucleotides are TGCAGCGTTTGGGTACAGGGGCGAAACACCATATATTTT. Its protein product is CSVWVQGRNTIYF.

The rearrangement uses TRBV5-1 and TRBJ2-3; unclear D gene. V lost 2 bases to trimming and J lost 6 bases, with 10 bases between them. Germline V gene lookup returns CDR1 SGHRS and CDR2 YFSETQ. The CDR3 extends over 13 amino acids. The CDR3 protein is CASSLNLGDTQYF. The CDR3 DNA reads as TGCGCCAGCAGCTTAAACCTAGGGGATACGCAGTATTTT.

This chain uses TRBV5-6 with TRBJ2-7; D gene ambiguous. In germline, CDR1 is SGHDT, CDR2 YYEEEE. Between the trimmed V and J ends, which lost 4 bases and 3 bases, there was a span of 8 bases. The CDR3 covers 12 residues. CDR3 sequence reads: CASSAYNYEQYF. CDR3 in DNA: TGTGCCAGCAGCGCGTACAACTACGAGCAGTACTTC. The variable domain in full, completed from reference TRBV5-6 and TRBJ2-7, reads DAGVTQSPTHLIKTRGQQVTLRCSPKSGHDTVSWYQQALGQGPQFIFQYYEEEERQRGNFPDRFSGHQFPNYSSELNVNALLLGDSALYLCASSAYNYEQYFGPGTRLTVT.

The V call is TRBV5-1, the J call TRBJ2-3; D is uncertain. The germline V and J ends were trimmed by 0 bases and 4 bases, with 9 bases remaining between them. Germline V gives CDR1 SGHRS, CDR2 YFSETQ. The CDR3 sequence is 14 residues long. The CDR3 loop is CASSLEPQPDTQYF. The DNA of the CDR3 is TGCGCCAGCAGCTTGGAGCCGCAGCCAGATACGCAGTATTTT.

The chain links TRBV6-2 or TRBV6-3 to TRBJ2-1, with 8 bases identical to TRBD2. V lost 1 base and J lost 3; bases outside the gene matches: 5. There are 16 residues in the CDR3. Germline CDR1 reads MNHEY; CDR2 reads SVGEGT. Written as DNA, the CDR3 is TGTGCCAGCAGTTACTTGGGCGGGAGGTTCTACAATGAGCAGTTCTTC. This sequence encodes CASSYLGGRFYNEQFF.

The J gene is TRBJ1-5, the V gene TRBV19, with 11 bases aligning to TRBD1. Germline V gene lookup returns CDR1 LNHDA and CDR2 SQIVND (reference sequence). CDR3 length equals 17 residues. V shed 0 bases, J shed 7 bases, and the junction held 8 bases outside the gene matches. The CDR3 is CASSIDHGTGGEQPQHF. The CDR3 region has the DNA TGTGCCAGTAGTATAGATCACGGGACAGGGGGTGAGCAGCCCCAGCATTTT.

The chain combines TRBV12-3 or TRBV12-4 with TRBJ2-1, with 7 bases lining up with TRBD2. V shed 4 bases, J shed 8 bases, and the junction held 14 bases outside the gene matches. The CDR3 is made up of 16 amino acids. CDR3 region: CASSSSSGPESDEQFF. The DNA for the CDR3 is TGTGCCAGCAGTTCCTCTAGCGGACCAGAATCGGATGAGCAGTTCTTC.

This clonotype was counted between two and nine times. The rearrangement joins TRBV27 to TRBJ1-2; D remains ambiguous. Deletions cut 2 bases from V and 3 bases from J, with 16 bases between. Germline V gene data show CDR1 as MNHEY and CDR2 as SMNVEV (reference sequence). The CDR3 has 16 residues. CDR3 sequence reads: CASSLSYKGSDYGYTF. CDR3 coding DNA: TGTGCCAGCAGTTTAAGTTATAAGGGTTCGGACTATGGCTACACCTTC.

The chain carries TRBV12-3 or TRBV12-4 and TRBJ2-3, with D possibly being TRBD1 or TRBD2 (5 bases each). Trimming took 3 bases from V and 4 from J, leaving 11 bases between them. The CDR3 spans 14 residues. The CDR3 loop is CASSLLRGADTQYF. CDR3 nucleotides: TGTGCCAGCAGTTTGCTCCGAGGGGCAGATACGCAGTATTTT.

The chain employs TRBV29-1 and TRBJ2-7; perhaps D is TRBD1 or TRBD2 (6 bases each). Germline-derived CDR1 and CDR2 are SQVTM and ANQGSEA. This CDR3 contains 14 residues. Deletions cut 7 bases from V and 1 base from J, with 17 bases between. CDR3 sequence reads: CSGGGGLGSYEQYF. The DNA of the CDR3 is TGCAGCGGTGGAGGGGGGCTAGGGTCCTACGAGCAGTACTTC.

The gene calls are TRBV5-1 and TRBJ1-1, with 8 bases that match TRBD1. Germline V gene data show CDR1 as SGHRS and CDR2 as YFSETQ. The CDR3 loop spans 16 amino acids. Germline trimming cut 4 bases from V and 0 bases from J; bases unmatched to any gene: 8. The DNA for the CDR3 is TGCGCCAGCAGCGAAGACAGGGGCCACATGAACACTGAAGCTTTCTTT. It yields the protein CASSEDRGHMNTEAFF.